These 21 T cell receptor beta chains share one sample of origin, sequenced in a study of tumor-infiltrating lymphocytes in localized non-small cell lung cancer. The method was immunoSEQ multiplex PCR; TCRdb's version includes in-frame clones alone and lacks a portion of them. The data contain about 16,000 clones, roughly 80% of them singletons. Sequencing input: lung tumor tissue. Receptor source: a human donor with non-small cell lung cancer.

The chain carries TRBV6-5 and TRBJ1-3, with D possibly TRBD1 on 5 matching bases. CDR1 is MNHEY and CDR2 is SVGAGI in the germline V gene. The CDR3 contains 15 residues. V was clipped by 6 bases and J by 0 bases, with 12 bases between them. CDR3 residues: CASSRDGDSGNTIYF. In DNA form, the CDR3 reads TGTGCCAGCAGCCGGGACGGAGACTCTGGAAACACCATATATTTT.

The J gene is TRBJ1-1, the V gene TRBV19; TRBD1 matches at 8 bases. Germline V gives CDR1 LNHDA, CDR2 SQIVND (reference sequence). With V trimmed by 1 base and J by 2 bases, 3 bases remained unmatched. CDR3 size: 15 residues. CDR3 bases: TGTGCCAGTAGTATAGCAGCAGGGGGCAACACTGAAGCTTTCTTT. Translation gives CASSIAAGGNTEAFF. The full variable domain, with the rest looked up from reference TRBV19 and TRBJ1-1, is DGGITQSPKYLFRKEGQNVTLSCEQNLNHDAMYWYRQDPGQGLRLIYYSQIVNDFQKGDIAEGYSVSREKKESFPLTVTSAQKNPTAFYLCASSIAAGGNTEAFFGQGTRLTVV.

The J gene is TRBJ2-5, the V gene TRBV6-1, with TRBD2 identical over 9 bases. The CDR3 length is 15 residues. CDR1 is MNHNS and CDR2 is SASEGT in the germline V gene. V dropped 2 bases and J dropped 11; count of bases not matched to a gene: 12. CDR3 nucleotides: TGTGCCAGCAGTGAACAAGGGACTAGCAGGAGGGAGCAGTACTTC. As protein: CASSEQGTSRREQYF.

This chain connects TRBV9 to TRBJ2-3; D gene unclear. Trimming cost V 0 bases and J 2 bases, with 4 bases left between them. Germline CDR1 is SGDLS and CDR2 is YYNGEE. CDR3 length equals 13 residues. Here the CDR3 reads CASSVGPTDTQYF. CDR3 DNA: TGTGCCAGCAGCGTAGGGCCCACAGATACGCAGTATTTT.

This sequence joins TRBV11-1 and TRBJ2-7; D is ambiguous. Trimming pared 2 bases from V and 2 bases from J, leaving 10 bases between. Germline assignment: CDR1 SGHAT and CDR2 FQDESV (reference sequence). The CDR3 sequence is 14 residues long. The CDR3 DNA reads as TGTGCCAGCAGCTTATCCCACCGGGCCTACGAGCAGTACTTC. Translating gives CASSLSHRAYEQYF.

V and J are TRBV27 and TRBJ1-1; the match to TRBD1 covers 7 bases. CDR3 length: 14 residues. The J segment lost 2 bases and the V segment lost 7 bases, leaving 7 bases of the junction unmatched. Germline V gene sequence: CDR1 MNHEY, CDR2 SMNVEV (reference sequence). The CDR3 protein is CASNMRQGNTEAFF. CDR3 coding DNA: TGTGCCAGCAACATGCGACAGGGAAACACTGAAGCTTTCTTT.

This clone was picked up a small number of times. This chain joins TRBV28 and TRBJ2-7; 9 bases fit TRBD1. Germline CDR1 and CDR2: MDHEN and SYDVKM. V trimming: 8 bases; J trimming: 7 bases; junction bases outside the gene matches: 15. The CDR3 is 15 residues long. The DNA for the CDR3 is TGTGCCAGCGAAACCCAACAGGGGGCTGGCGGGGAGCAGTACTTC. Protein product: CASETQQGAGGEQYF. Full variable domain (rest looked up from reference TRBV28 and TRBJ2-7): DVKVTQSSRYLVKRTGEKVFLECVQDMDHENMFWYRQDPGLGLRLIYFSYDVKMKEKGDIPEGYSVSREKKERFSLILESASTNQTSMYLCASETQQGAGGEQYFGPGTRLTVT.

The V call is TRBV29-1, the J call TRBJ1-4, with TRBD1 matching over 7 bases. J was trimmed by 11 bases and V by 7 bases; bases with no gene match: 7. CDR1 and CDR2 from the germline V gene are SQVTM and ANQGSEA. CDR3 length: 11 amino acids. The CDR3 here is CSAGDREKLFF. The CDR3 coding sequence is TGCAGCGCCGGTGACAGGGAGAAACTGTTTTTT.

The rearrangement uses TRBV19 and TRBJ1-2; D is undetermined. Looked up from germline, CDR1 is LNHDA and CDR2 is SQIVND (reference sequence). The CDR3 has 12 amino acids. V was shortened by 6 bases and J by 1 base, with 6 bases between the two germline ends. The CDR3 coding sequence is TGTGCCAGTAGGACGTATAACTATGGCTACACCTTC. Protein: CASRTYNYGYTF. The complete variable domain, with remaining parts taken from reference TRBV19 and TRBJ1-2, reads DGGITQSPKYLFRKEGQNVTLSCEQNLNHDAMYWYRQDPGQGLRLIYYSQIVNDFQKGDIAEGYSVSREKKESFPLTVTSAQKNPTAFYLCASRTYNYGYTFGSGTRLTVV.

The genes are TRBV30 and TRBJ2-5; no clear D gene. This CDR3 comprises 13 residues. Trimming shortened V by 2 bases and J by 5 bases, and 12 bases separated the two germline ends. Germline lookup yields CDR1 GTSNPN and CDR2 SVGIG (reference sequence). In DNA form, the CDR3 reads TGTGCCTGGAGTAGGACCTGGCGGGAGACCCAGTACTTC. Translated, it gives CAWSRTWRETQYF.

The sample holds one count of this clone. The chain has TRBV27 and TRBJ1-1; TRBD1 aligns across 7 bases. The CDR3 runs to 11 residues. The junction had 2 bases not matched to a gene; V was cut back by 9 bases and J by 4 bases. CDR1 MNHEY and CDR2 SMNVEV come from the germline V gene (reference sequence). The CDR3 reads CASRTGTEAFF. In DNA form, the CDR3 reads TGTGCCAGTAGGACAGGCACTGAAGCTTTCTTT.

In its sample, this clone was seen a few times. The gene calls are TRBV7-9 and TRBJ1-1, with D hard to call. CDR1 is SEHNR and CDR2 is FQNEAQ in the germline V gene (reference sequence). V was shortened by 3 bases and J by 1 base, with 9 bases between the two germline ends. The CDR3 loop spans 14 amino acids. The DNA for the CDR3 is TGTGCCAGCAGCTTCGTAGAGGGGAACACTGAAGCTTTCTTT. This sequence encodes CASSFVEGNTEAFF.

There are a few counts of this clone. The V and J genes are TRBV7-3 and TRBJ2-1; TRBD1 matches 9 bases. The CDR3 totals 13 residues. J lost 7 bases, V lost 4 bases, and 2 bases had no gene match. Germline-derived CDR1 and CDR2 are SGHTA and FQGTGA. CDR3 sequence reads: CASSSGTGNEQFF. The CDR3 DNA follows: TGTGCCAGCAGCTCCGGGACAGGGAATGAGCAGTTCTTC.

The chain uses TRBV15 and TRBJ1-1; D ambiguous. The CDR3 consists of 14 residues. V shed 0 bases and J shed 6 bases, with 11 bases lying between them. Germline loops: CDR1 LNHNV, CDR2 YYDKDF (reference sequence). CDR3: CATSRDHAEAEAFF. In nucleotides, the CDR3 is TGTGCCACCAGCAGAGATCACGCCGAGGCTGAAGCTTTCTTT.

The chain couples TRBV15 to TRBJ1-2; D not resolved. The germline V gene encodes CDR1 LNHNV and CDR2 YYDKDF (reference sequence). This CDR3 has 15 amino acids. The V end was cut by 0 bases, the J end by 7 bases, with 15 bases between. The CDR3 nucleotides read TGTGCCACCAGCAGAGATCTGGCGGCGGTGGGTGGCTACACCTTC. Its protein product is CATSRDLAAVGGYTF.

The rearrangement joins TRBV27 to TRBJ1-2, with D unresolved. This CDR3 comprises 14 residues. Trimming cost V 6 bases and J 1 base, with 12 bases left between them. The germline CDR1 and CDR2 sequences are MNHEY and SMNVEV (reference sequence). The DNA of the CDR3 is TGTGCCAGCAGCCCGTCGGGATTTAACTATGGCTACACCTTC. Encoded protein: CASSPSGFNYGYTF.

The gene calls are TRBV6-4 and TRBJ1-1, with D perhaps TRBD1 (5 bases). The CDR3 has 14 amino acids. Germline-derived CDR1 and CDR2 are MRHNA and SNTAGT. V shed 0 bases and J shed 4 bases, with 9 bases lying between them. The CDR3, as DNA: TGTGCCAGCAGTGACTCACAGGAAGCCACTGAAGCTTTCTTT. Protein sequence: CASSDSQEATEAFF.

This rearrangement joins TRBV19 to TRBJ1-5, with D perhaps matching TRBD1 (5 bases). This CDR3 has 14 amino acids. V lost 3 bases and J lost 0, with 6 bases in between. CDR1 LNHDA and CDR2 SQIVND come from the germline V gene (reference sequence). The CDR3 loop is CASSIRDSNQPQHF. The CDR3, as DNA: TGTGCCAGTAGTATCAGGGATAGCAATCAGCCCCAGCATTTT.

The genes are TRBV25-1 and TRBJ2-5; 12 nucleotides match TRBD2. This CDR3 contains 18 residues. V was pared by 1 base and J by 5 bases, with 11 bases of the junction left unmatched. Germline V gives CDR1 MGHDK, CDR2 SYGVNS. The CDR3 here is CASSELSSSGRAWETQYF. The CDR3 region has the DNA TGTGCCAGCAGTGAATTGTCGTCTAGCGGGAGGGCCTGGGAGACCCAGTACTTC.

This clone appeared a single time. This sequence joins TRBV5-6 and TRBJ1-2, with a tentative D call TRBD1 (5 bases). Between the trimmed V and J ends, which lost 3 bases and 8 bases, there was a span of 14 bases. Per germline, CDR1 SGHDT and CDR2 YYEEEE. This CDR3 is built from 13 residues. The CDR3 sequence is CASSSGTTRGYTF. DNA for the CDR3: TGTGCCAGCAGCTCGGGGACCACCCGGGGCTACACCTTC.

This sequence joins TRBV30 and TRBJ1-1; TRBD1 might be the D (6 bases). From germline, CDR1 is GTSNPN and CDR2 SVGIG (reference sequence). This CDR3 has 13 residues. Trimming took 1 base from V and 1 from J, leaving 7 bases between them. The chain's CDR3 is CAWSDRENTEAFF. The CDR3 region has the DNA TGTGCCTGGAGTGACAGGGAGAACACTGAAGCTTTCTTT.